This paragraph reports one TCR beta chain. These data are taken from a study of blood T cell repertoires in COVID-19. Across the study: Samples of COVID-19 (acute and convalescent) were obtained from the United States, Italy and Spain. The cDNA or gDNA used as material had been derived from T cells, B-cell-depleted T cells, or PBMCs.

In the authors' methods: Estimates of nucleated cell counts were drawn from the amplification of reference gene primers. Measured with immunoSEQ multiplex PCR; TCRdb has only the in-frame clones, and not every one. From that table come the V and J calls and clone size; the DNA was used to work out D and trimming. The table lists 150,000 to 200,000 clones, more than 75% of them singletons. The clonotype originates from a human donor in a cohort sampled during active COVID-19. The sample taken for sequencing was peripheral blood.

As DNA, the CDR3 is TGTGCCACGACCGGGACAGGGGCAGAGACCCAGTACTTC. Translation: CATTGTGAETQYF. The rearrangement joins TRBV25-1 to TRBJ2-5, with TRBD1 identical over 10 bases. J was trimmed by 4 bases and V by 10 bases; bases with no gene match: 6. This CDR3 has 13 amino acids. Germline V gives CDR1 MGHDK, CDR2 SYGVNS.